This T cell receptor (beta chain) was found in a study of cytotoxic CD8 clonotypes in ibrutinib-treated CLL. Of note for this clone: Its specificity is unknown.

Target depth was 1 in 200,000 to 1 in 1 million T cells, about 10x per clonotype. Sequenced by immunoSEQ multiplex PCR; TCRdb stores in-frame clones only, minus some. The top ten clones hold around 5.8% of a sample with 73,000 or so clones, more than 60% of them seen once. Study-level findings and limits: Clonality showed a rise at ibrutinib response that reversed toward baseline at progression. Sustained-remission and progressing patients diverged in sampling times. Baseline clonality, above age-matched healthy donor levels, tracked circulating CD8+ T-cell counts.

Germline V gene lookup returns CDR1 MNHEY and CDR2 SMNVEV (reference sequence). V dropped 3 bases and J dropped 5 bases, with 13 bases sitting between them. The CDR3 is 14 amino acids. The sample was PBMCs, taken after 12 months of ibrutinib treatment. The rearrangement joins TRBV27 to TRBJ2-5; no clear D gene. This receptor was obtained from a human donor with chronic lymphocytic leukemia. The CDR3 spells CASSFRASVETQYF. The CDR3 nucleotides are TGTGCCAGCAGTTTTAGGGCCTCCGTGGAGACCCAGTACTTC.